The 32 T cell receptor beta chains listed next were all sequenced from one sample in a study of blood T cell repertoires in COVID-19. Assay used: immunoSEQ multiplex PCR; TCRdb lists only in-frame clones, some missing. The sample carries roughly 280,000 clones, roughly 86% recorded once. Material: PBMCs or T cells enriched from blood (not recorded which). The receptors were sampled from a woman in her sixties or seventies who had recovered from COVID-19.

This sequence joins TRBV5-1 and TRBJ1-2; the D gene is possibly TRBD1 (6 bases). Germline CDR1 reads SGHRS; CDR2 reads YFSETQ. This CDR3 contains 16 residues. V was shortened by 3 bases and J by 4 bases, with 19 bases between the two germline ends. The CDR3 spells CASSSQQGSGGYGYTF. CDR3 nucleotide sequence: TGCGCCAGCAGCTCGCAACAGGGAAGCGGGGGCTATGGCTACACCTTC.

This clone has just one count. J is TRBJ2-5 and V is TRBV7-2; 9 bases match TRBD2. Looked up from germline, CDR1 is SGHTA and CDR2 is FQGNSA. The CDR3 consists of 15 residues. With V trimmed by 5 bases and J by 5 bases, 9 bases remained unmatched. CDR3 loop: CASSPQAGGGETQYF. DNA of the CDR3: TGTGCCAGCAGCCCACAAGCGGGGGGAGGGGAGACCCAGTACTTC.

This chain uses TRBV28 with TRBJ1-2; 7 nucleotides line up with TRBD1. Trimming removed 6 bases from V and 8 bases from J; junction bases left unmatched: 15. The CDR3 runs 15 residues. The V gene's germline CDR1 is MDHEN and CDR2 SYDVKM. The CDR3 DNA reads as TGTGCCAGCAGCCTCGGGACAGCGAATTTCCGGGGCTACACCTTC. It specifies CASSLGTANFRGYTF.

The chain recombines TRBV3-1 (or the pseudogene TRBV3-2) with TRBJ2-3; D not resolved. The CDR3 runs 12 residues. Trimming removed 5 bases from V and 6 bases from J, with 9 bases in between. Germline-derived CDR1 and CDR2 are LGHDT and YNNKEL (reference sequence). The CDR3 loop reads CASSAHRDTQYF. The CDR3, as DNA: TGTGCCAGCAGCGCCCACCGGGATACGCAGTATTTT.

In DNA form, the CDR3 reads TGTGCCAGCAGTTACGGGGACAGCACTGAAGCTTTCTTT. Its protein is CASSYGDSTEAFF. V and J are TRBV6-5 and TRBJ1-1; TRBD1 matches at 7 bases. The CDR3 length is 13 residues. The germline V gene encodes CDR1 MNHEY and CDR2 SVGAGI. V shed 2 bases, J shed 4 bases, and the junction held 1 base outside the gene matches.

The V call is TRBV7-9, the J call TRBJ2-1; a possible D gene is TRBD1 (6 bases). The V gene's germline CDR1 is SEHNR and CDR2 FQNEAQ (reference sequence). V was shortened by 5 bases and J by 8 bases, with 13 bases between the two germline ends. The length of the CDR3 is 13 residues. The CDR3 DNA follows: TGTGCCAGCAGCAAACCACAGGGTTATGAGCAGTTCTTC. This sequence encodes CASSKPQGYEQFF.

CDR3 in amino acids: CASSSGVLNTEAFF. CDR3 in DNA: TGCGCCAGCAGCTCAGGGGTATTGAACACTGAAGCTTTCTTT. The rearrangement links TRBV5-1 to TRBJ1-1; tentative D call: TRBD1 (6 bases). V was shortened by 3 bases and J by 0 bases, with 9 bases between the two germline ends. Germline V gene data show CDR1 as SGHRS and CDR2 as YFSETQ. CDR3 length: 14 amino acids. Based on the CDR3 plus reference TRBV5-1 and TRBJ1-1, the full variable domain is KAGVTQTPRYLIKTRGQQVTLSCSPISGHRSVSWYQQTPGQGLQFLFEYFSETQRNKGNFPGRFSGRQFSNSRSEMNVSTLELGDSALYLCASSSGVLNTEAFFGQGTRLTVV.

The V and J genes are TRBV2 and TRBJ2-1; weak D call: TRBD1 (6 bases). Germline V gene data show CDR1 as SNHLY and CDR2 as FYNNEI. The V end lost 7 bases, the J end lost 3 bases, and 16 bases lay between the germline ends. CDR3 length: 15 residues. This CDR3 is CASTPQQGSYNEQFF. The CDR3 DNA follows: TGTGCCAGCACCCCCCAACAGGGCAGCTACAATGAGCAGTTCTTC.

This clone was found a few times. The chain is built from TRBV29-1 and TRBJ2-5, with D perhaps matching TRBD2 (6 bases). The germline gives CDR1 SQVTM, CDR2 ANQGSEA. The CDR3 has 13 amino acids. The V end was cut by 8 bases, the J end by 5 bases, with 18 bases between. CDR3 sequence reads: CSHDGGGFETQYF. The DNA of the CDR3 is TGCAGCCACGACGGGGGAGGATTTGAGACCCAGTACTTC.

This chain links TRBV2 with TRBJ2-3; 11 bases are a match to TRBD2. Germline trimming cut 5 bases from V and 7 bases from J; bases unmatched to any gene: 8. Germline CDR1 reads SNHLY; CDR2 reads FYNNEI. This CDR3 region has 15 residues. The CDR3 DNA is TGTGCCAGCAGTAAACTAGCGGGGGCCGGGAATACGCAGTATTTT. This translates into CASSKLAGAGNTQYF.

This chain joins TRBV27 and TRBJ2-3; TRBD1 aligns across 8 bases. This CDR3 spans 15 amino acids. Germline V gene data show CDR1 as MNHEY and CDR2 as SMNVEV (reference sequence). Trimming removed 5 bases from V and 4 bases from J; junction bases left unmatched: 8. CDR3 in DNA: TGTGCCAGCAGTCCCTGGACAGGGCGGCCAGATACGCAGTATTTT. Amino acids: CASSPWTGRPDTQYF.

J is TRBJ2-5 and V is TRBV27; 7 nucleotides align to TRBD1. With 7 bases clipped from V and 4 bases from J, the junction kept 15 bases outside the gene matches. Germline-derived CDR1 and CDR2 are MNHEY and SMNVEV (reference sequence). The CDR3 is 16 residues long. The CDR3 loop is CASTAGRAGGGETQYF. The CDR3 nucleotides are TGTGCCAGCACGGCCGGGCGGGCAGGGGGTGGAGAGACCCAGTACTTC.

The rearrangement links TRBV27 to TRBJ2-2, with D possibly matching TRBD1 (6 bases). CDR1 and CDR2 (germline): MNHEY, SMNVEV (reference sequence). CDR3 length: 15 amino acids. V lost 1 base, J lost 7 bases, and 13 bases lay in between. The CDR3 DNA sequence: TGTGCCAGCAGTTTATACTCTACAGGGAGCGGGGAGCTGTTTTTT. This codes for CASSLYSTGSGELFF.

V usage is TRBV4-1 and J usage is TRBJ2-2; the match to TRBD1 covers 8 bases. Germline-derived CDR1 and CDR2 are MGHRA and YSYEKL. This CDR3 is 15 amino acids long. V was pared by 2 bases and J by 5 bases, with 4 bases of the junction left unmatched. This chain's CDR3 is CASSQQGAGTGELFF. CDR3 coding DNA: TGCGCCAGCAGCCAACAGGGGGCAGGGACCGGGGAGCTGTTTTTT.

This chain uses TRBV3-1 (or the pseudogene TRBV3-2) with TRBJ2-7, with D possibly being TRBD2 (5 bases). The CDR3 is made up of 15 amino acids. In germline, CDR1 is LGHDT, CDR2 YNNKEL (reference sequence). The V gene lost 4 bases and the J gene lost 5 bases, with 18 bases spanning the gap. The CDR3 nucleotides are TGTGCCAGCAGCCGTCCCGGACTGAATCTGGACGAGCAGTACTTC. This encodes CASSRPGLNLDEQYF.

The chain joins TRBV7-3 to TRBJ2-1; the match to TRBD2 covers 11 bases. The CDR3 length is 15 residues. CDR1 SGHTA and CDR2 FQGTGA come from the germline V gene. V trimming: 5 bases; J trimming: 6 bases; junction bases outside the gene matches: 6. For the CDR3, the DNA is TGTGCCAGCAGCCCACTAGCGGGGGCCCTCAATGAGCAGTTCTTC. Amino acids: CASSPLAGALNEQFF. The full variable domain, completed using reference TRBV7-3 and TRBJ2-1, is GAGVSQTPSNKVTEKGKYVELRCDPISGHTALYWYRQSLGQGPEFLIYFQGTGAADDSGLPNDRFFAVRPEGSVSTLKIQRTERGDSAVYLCASSPLAGALNEQFFGPGTRLTVL.

The chain links TRBV12-3 or TRBV12-4 to TRBJ2-1; 7 nucleotides align to TRBD1. The V and J ends lost 5 bases and 6 bases, in that order; junction bases with no gene match: 4. CDR3 length: 13 amino acids. CDR3 nucleotides: TGTGCCAGCAGTCTCGGGACAGTCAATGAGCAGTTCTTC. It translates to CASSLGTVNEQFF.

The chain joins TRBV1 to TRBJ2-2; TRBD1 was called by the table and not checked on the DNA. TRBV1 is annotated as a pseudogene. The CDR3 has 17 residues. In nucleotides, the CDR3 is TGCACCAGCAGCCAAGAACGCAGGGTTGGTGACACCGGGGAGCTGTTTTTT. Translated, it gives CTSSQERRVGDTGELFF.

V usage is TRBV11-2 and J usage is TRBJ2-5; tentatively, D is TRBD2 (5 bases). Germline CDR1 is SGHAT and CDR2 is FQNNGV. The V end lost 1 base, the J end lost 0 bases, and 12 bases lay between the germline ends. This CDR3 has 16 amino acids. DNA of the CDR3: TGTGCCAGCAGCTTAGGTTCGGGATCGTACCAAGAGACCCAGTACTTC. Its translation is CASSLGSGSYQETQYF. Together with reference TRBV11-2 and TRBJ2-5, the CDR3 gives the full variable domain: EAGVAQSPRYKIIEKRQSVAFWCNPISGHATLYWYQQILGQGPKLLIQFQNNGVVDDSQLPKDRFSAERLKGVDSTLKIQPAKLEDSAVYLCASSLGSGSYQETQYFGPGTRLLVL.

The rearrangement joins TRBV7-9 to TRBJ1-2; D is unresolved. The CDR3 totals 14 residues. The germline CDR1 and CDR2 sequences are SEHNR and FQNEAQ (reference sequence). V was clipped by 2 bases and J by 8 bases, with 15 bases between them. CDR3 protein: CASSLTESAGGYTF. CDR3 nucleotides: TGTGCCAGCAGCTTAACAGAATCTGCTGGGGGCTACACCTTC. Full variable domain (missing parts from reference TRBV7-9 and TRBJ1-2): DTGVSQNPRHKITKRGQNVTFRCDPISEHNRLYWYRQTLGQGPEFLTYFQNEAQLEKSRLLSDRFSAERPKGSFSTLEIQRTEQGDSAMYLCASSLTESAGGYTFGSGTRLTVV.

The rearrangement uses TRBV29-1 and TRBJ2-3, with 14 bases aligning to TRBD2. Germline CDR1 is SQVTM and CDR2 is ANQGSEA. J gave up 4 bases and V 7 bases, and 4 bases lay outside the gene matches. This CDR3 contains 14 residues. Here the CDR3 reads CSAGTSGSADTQYF. CDR3 nucleotide sequence: TGCAGCGCCGGGACTAGCGGGAGTGCAGATACGCAGTATTTT.

The rearrangement links TRBV18 to TRBJ1-1; D remains unclear. This CDR3 is 13 amino acids long. Trimming took off 2 bases at V and 1 base at J, with 5 bases between the two ends. Germline V gives CDR1 KGHSH, CDR2 LQKENI. The CDR3 region has the DNA TGTGCCAGCTCACCAGCGGAGAACACTGAAGCTTTCTTT. This sequence encodes CASSPAENTEAFF.

V and J are TRBV19 and TRBJ1-5; unclear D gene. V was shortened by 5 bases and J by 4 bases, with 9 bases between the two germline ends. This CDR3 has 13 amino acids. Looked up from germline, CDR1 is LNHDA and CDR2 is SQIVND (reference sequence). CDR3 loop: CASSRSTNQPQHF. CDR3 sequence (DNA): TGTGCCAGTAGTCGTTCTACTAATCAGCCCCAGCATTTT.

This chain uses TRBV28 with TRBJ1-2; D gene ambiguous. The germline V gene encodes CDR1 MDHEN and CDR2 SYDVKM. The CDR3 runs 15 residues. Trimming removed 6 bases at V and 7 bases at J, with 21 bases between. The CDR3 sequence is CASSSASALGVGYTF. For the CDR3, the DNA is TGTGCCAGCAGCTCCGCCAGCGCCTTAGGTGTTGGCTACACCTTC.

The gene calls are TRBV6-5 and TRBJ1-5, with a weak D call TRBD1 (6 bases). The CDR3 totals 13 residues. V shed 6 bases and J shed 3 bases, with 9 bases lying between them. The V gene's germline CDR1 is MNHEY and CDR2 SVGAGI. The CDR3 DNA sequence: TGTGCCAGCAGCAACAGGGTCAATCAGCCCCAGCATTTT. As protein: CASSNRVNQPQHF.

This clone was seen once. Germline and junction disagree at one end, which may indicate a read error. The chain couples TRBV7-7 to TRBJ1-1; possibly TRBD1 for D (5 bases). The germline V gene encodes CDR1 SSHAT and CDR2 FNYEAQ (reference sequence). CDR3 length equals 16 residues. CDR3 nucleotides: TGTGCTAGCAGCCCCCCCCCGGGGGGTGTTCGCACTGAAGCTTTCTTT. It translates to CASSPPPGGVRTEAFF. The complete variable domain, with remaining parts taken from reference TRBV7-7 and TRBJ1-1, reads GAGVSQSPRYKVTKRGQDVTLRCDPISSHATLYWYQQALGQGPEFLTYFNYEAQPDKSGLPSDRFSAERPEGSISTLTIQRTEQRDSAMYRCASSPPPGGVRTEAFFGQGTRLTVV.

The chain links TRBV18 to TRBJ1-4; 8 bases are shared with TRBD1. CDR1 KGHSH and CDR2 LQKENI come from the germline V gene. J was trimmed by 3 bases and V by 6 bases; bases with no gene match: 9. There are 16 residues in the CDR3. CDR3 residues: CASSPGQGAANEKLFF. DNA of the CDR3: TGTGCCAGCTCCCCGGGCCAGGGGGCAGCTAATGAAAAACTGTTTTTT. The full variable domain, completed using reference TRBV18 and TRBJ1-4, is NAGVMQNPRHLVRRRGQEARLRCSPMKGHSHVYWYRQLPEEGLKFMVYLQKENIIDESGMPKERFSAEFPKEGPSILRIQQVVRGDSAAYFCASSPGQGAANEKLFFGSGTQLSVL.

The gene calls are TRBV6-2 or TRBV6-3 and TRBJ1-1, with 8 bases that match TRBD1. V lost 5 bases to trimming and J lost 0 bases; unmatched junction nucleotides: 8. CDR1 is MNHEY, CDR2 SVGEGT, per germline. This CDR3 has 16 residues. This CDR3 is CASSQTGDPLNTEAFF. CDR3 coding DNA: TGTGCCAGCAGTCAGACAGGGGACCCGCTGAACACTGAAGCTTTCTTT.

V gene TRBV11-3 combines with J gene TRBJ2-7, with TRBD2 matching over 12 bases. The CDR3 sequence is 14 residues long. Germline assignment: CDR1 SGHNT and CDR2 YENEEA. Trimming cost V 6 bases and J 5 bases; bases outside gene matches: 5. This chain's CDR3 is CASSLAGGKNEQYF. The DNA for the CDR3 is TGTGCCAGCAGTCTAGCGGGAGGGAAAAACGAGCAGTACTTC. The variable domain in full, completed from reference TRBV11-3 and TRBJ2-7, reads EAGVVQSPRYKIIEKKQPVAFWCNPISGHNTLYWYLQNLGQGPELLIRYENEEAVDDSQLPKDRFSAERLKGVDSTLKIQPAELGDSAVYLCASSLAGGKNEQYFGPGTRLTVT.

V gene TRBV5-1 combines with J gene TRBJ2-1, with TRBD1 matching over 10 bases. Germline V gives CDR1 SGHRS, CDR2 YFSETQ. This CDR3 is built from 16 residues. V gave up 1 base and J gave up 7 bases; unmatched junction bases: 8. DNA for the CDR3: TGCGCCAGCAGCTTGCCCAAGGGACAGGGGCGAAATGAGCAGTTCTTC. This gives the protein CASSLPKGQGRNEQFF.

This chain connects TRBV19 to TRBJ2-5; D might be TRBD2 (5 bases). Trimming took off 6 bases at V and 1 base at J, with 9 bases between the two ends. The germline CDR1 and CDR2 sequences are LNHDA and SQIVND (reference sequence). This CDR3 spans 13 amino acids. The CDR3 region has the DNA TGTGCCAGTAGCGCGAGGGCCCAAGAGACCCAGTACTTC. It yields the protein CASSARAQETQYF. The full variable domain, with the rest looked up from reference TRBV19 and TRBJ2-5, is DGGITQSPKYLFRKEGQNVTLSCEQNLNHDAMYWYRQDPGQGLRLIYYSQIVNDFQKGDIAEGYSVSREKKESFPLTVTSAQKNPTAFYLCASSARAQETQYFGPGTRLLVL.

CDR3 nucleotides: TGTGCCAGTAGTATCGGGTTATTCACAGATACGCAGTATTTT. Encoded protein: CASSIGLFTDTQYF. The genes are TRBV19 and TRBJ2-3; D call uncertain. Germline assignment: CDR1 LNHDA and CDR2 SQIVND (reference sequence). The CDR3 is 14 amino acids. The V and J ends lost 3 bases and 2 bases respectively, with 9 bases between them.